This T cell receptor (beta chain) was recovered during a study of blood T cell repertoires in COVID-19. About the research overall: The United States, Italy and Spain supplied acute and convalescent COVID-19 samples. In each case, the material was cDNA or gDNA derived from T cells, B-cell-depleted T cells, or PBMCs.

Methods used by the authors: Amplification of reference gene primers was used by the study to estimate nucleated cell counts. Sequencing used immunoSEQ multiplex PCR; TCRdb keeps in-frame clones, though not all of them. From that table come the V and J calls and clone size; the DNA was used to work out D and trimming. There are about 68,000 clones in the sample; 86% occur only once, and over 4% lies in the top ten. Germline CDR1 reads LGHDT; CDR2 reads YNNKEL (reference sequence). The CDR3 has 16 amino acids. The junction had 12 bases not matched to a gene; V was cut back by 4 bases and J by 4 bases.

The material sequenced was peripheral blood. The sequence derives from a man aged 50 to 59 with acute or convalescent COVID-19. The V call is TRBV3-1 (or the pseudogene TRBV3-2), the J call TRBJ2-7; 8 nucleotides match TRBD1. The CDR3 coding sequence is TGTGCCAGCAGCCGGAACCCAGGGGGCGCCTCGTACGAGCAGTACTTC. It yields the protein CASSRNPGGASYEQYF.